These T cell receptor beta chains were read from a single sample in a study of cytomegalovirus exposure and HLA in healthy donors. Profiling relied on immunoSEQ multiplex PCR, and the TCRdb table lists in-frame clones only, not all of them. Of 170,000 or so clones in the sample, under 90% are singletons; the top ten hold 4.8%. The material sequenced was PBMCs. The receptors here all came from a man in his late teens or twenties in good health and CMV-seronegative. CDR3s include the opening cysteine and the closing phenylalanine or tryptophan. Each record gives: J gene, V gene, D gene, clone size, CDR3 protein, CDR3 DNA. A D gene is named only where the DNA matches it firmly. Expanded clones are given a class, and other clones once, few, many or no size at all.

TRBJ2-2	TRBV15	NA	NA	CATSSGSDTGELFF	TGTGCCACCAGCAGCGGGTCAGACACCGGGGAGCTGTTTTTT
TRBJ2-1	TRBV7-8	TRBD1	NA	CASSRVNMGQPYNEQFF	TGTGCCAGCAGTCGAGTTAATATGGGACAGCCCTACAATGAGCAGTTCTTC
TRBJ2-1	TRBV4-2	NA	few	CASSQEGTSPGNEQFF	TGTGCCAGCAGCCAAGAAGGTACTAGCCCTGGCAATGAGCAGTTCTTC
TRBJ2-1	TRBV7-2	TRBD2	NA	CASSLVGTSGSSYNEQFF	TGTGCCAGCAGCTTAGTTGGGACTAGCGGGAGCTCCTACAATGAGCAGTTCTTC
TRBJ1-2	TRBV9	NA	NA	CASSVGTSGGSAYGYTF	TGTGCCAGCAGCGTAGGTACCTCGGGTGGGAGCGCCTATGGCTACACCTTC
TRBJ2-1	TRBV11-2	TRBD2	NA	CASSSRTSGSSYNEQFF	TGTGCCAGCAGCTCGAGGACTAGCGGATCCTCCTACAATGAGCAGTTCTTC
TRBJ2-1	TRBV2	TRBD2	few	CASSLPGLRGNEQFF	TGTGCCAGCTCGCTACCGGGACTACGGGGCAATGAGCAGTTCTTC
TRBJ1-1	TRBV29-1	NA	NA	CSVEAKEGLRAFF	TGCAGCGTTGAAGCAAAGGAGGGCCTGAGAGCTTTCTTT
TRBJ1-1	TRBV28	NA	few	CASSLFLGQIEAFF	TGTGCCAGCAGTTTATTTCTCGGACAAATTGAAGCTTTCTTT
TRBJ2-1	TRBV4-2	NA	NA	CASSQAGRTNEQFF	TGTGCCAGCAGCCAAGCCGGCCGGACAAATGAGCAGTTCTTC
TRBJ2-3	TRBV5-1	TRBD2	NA	CASSLVGTSGADTQYF	TGCGCCAGCAGCTTGGTTGGGACTAGCGGGGCGGATACGCAGTATTTT
TRBJ1-2	TRBV7-2	NA	NA	CASSLVSPSFYGYTF	TGTGCCAGCAGCTTAGTTTCCCCTTCTTTCTATGGCTACACCTTC
TRBJ1-2	TRBV5-1	TRBD1	NA	CASSLSRGNYGYTF	TGCGCCAGCAGCTTGAGCAGGGGGAATTATGGCTACACCTTC
TRBJ1-2	TRBV6-1	TRBD1	once	CASSMTGGGDYGYTF	TGTGCCAGCAGTATGACAGGGGGCGGCGACTATGGCTACACCTTC
TRBJ2-7	TRBV6-1	NA	few	CASEEKGSYEQYF	TGTGCCAGTGAGGAGAAGGGGTCCTACGAGCAGTACTTC
TRBJ1-6	TRBV29-1	TRBD1	NA	CSARTGNSPLHF	TGCAGCGCCCGGACAGGAAATTCACCCCTCCACTTT
TRBJ2-1	TRBV11-2	NA	NA	CASSSSQVWQFF	TGTGCCAGCAGCTCCAGCCAGGTTTGGCAGTTCTTC
TRBJ2-2	TRBV30	TRBD2	NA	CAWSGGVNTGELFF	TGTGCCTGGAGCGGGGGGGTTAACACCGGGGAGCTGTTTTTT
TRBJ2-1	TRBV6-1	TRBD2	NA	CASRASGRGGEQFF	TGTGCCAGCAGGGCCAGCGGGAGGGGCGGTGAGCAGTTCTTC
TRBJ2-1	TRBV6-1	NA	few	CASSDLYNEQFF	TGTGCCAGCAGTGACCTTTACAATGAGCAGTTCTTC
TRBJ2-2	TRBV2	NA	NA	CASRAGYTGELFF	TGTGCCAGCAGGGCGGGGTACACCGGGGAGCTGTTTTTT
TRBJ1-5	TRBV6-5	NA	NA	CASSYSRLEDQPQHF	TGTGCCAGCAGTTACTCGAGGTTGGAAGATCAGCCCCAGCATTTT
TRBJ2-7	TRBV5-1	NA	few	CASSLAPDSSYEQYF	TGCGCCAGCAGCTTAGCGCCGGACAGCTCCTACGAGCAGTACTTC
TRBJ2-7	TRBV7-9	TRBD2	NA	CASSPDPRLAGLGEQYF	TGTGCCAGCAGCCCAGACCCCCGACTAGCGGGGTTGGGCGAGCAGTACTTC
TRBJ1-5	TRBV10-3	TRBD1	few	CAISDFDRGNQPQHF	TGTGCCATCAGTGATTTTGACAGGGGCAATCAGCCCCAGCATTTT
TRBJ1-6	TRBV10-3	TRBD1	NA	CAISDWGQGAGDSPLHF	TGTGCCATCAGTGACTGGGGACAGGGGGCCGGGGATTCACCCCTCCACTTT
TRBJ1-1	TRBV25-1	TRBD1	NA	CASTPGQGRTEAFF	TGTGCCAGCACCCCCGGACAGGGGAGGACTGAAGCTTTCTTT
TRBJ2-1	TRBV2	NA	NA	CASSFLAASSYNEQFF	TGTGCCAGCAGTTTCCTAGCTGCGAGCTCCTACAATGAGCAGTTCTTC
TRBJ1-2	TRBV27	NA	NA	CASSPADRSNYGYTF	TGTGCCAGCAGTCCAGCGGACCGCTCTAACTATGGCTACACCTTC
TRBJ2-3	TRBV27	TRBD1	NA	CASSLSRDRASTDTQYF	TGTGCCAGCAGTTTATCGCGGGACAGGGCTAGCACAGATACGCAGTATTTT
TRBJ2-7	TRBV13	NA	NA	CASSQSPGVGYEQYF	TGTGCCAGCAGCCAATCTCCGGGGGTAGGCTACGAGCAGTACTTC
TRBJ2-7	TRBV6-1	TRBD1	few	CASSGWDSSF	TGTGCCAGCAGTGGATGGGACAGCTCTTTC
TRBJ2-7	TRBV6-1	TRBD1	NA	CASSSPGTGIYEQYF	TGTGCCAGCAGTTCTCCCGGGACAGGAATCTACGAGCAGTACTTC
TRBJ1-5	TRBV29-1	NA	NA	CSDRGEDQPQHF	TGCAGCGACCGGGGGGAGGATCAGCCCCAGCATTTT
TRBJ2-7	TRBV7-2	NA	once	CASSPPGFNYEQYF	TGTGCCAGCAGCCCCCCCGGGTTTAACTACGAGCAGTACTTC
TRBJ2-1	TRBV27	NA	NA	CASSPDRVLGNEQFF	TGTGCCAGCAGTCCCGACAGAGTCCTAGGCAATGAGCAGTTCTTC
TRBJ2-7	TRBV4-1	NA	NA	CASSPPSGVFYEQYF	TGCGCCAGCAGCCCCCCTAGTGGAGTTTTTTACGAGCAGTACTTC
TRBJ2-1	TRBV29-1	TRBD2	NA	CSAVGGGPYNEQFF	TGCAGCGCCGTGGGGGGAGGGCCCTACAATGAGCAGTTCTTC
TRBJ2-7	TRBV14	TRBD2	NA	CASSPTGGAYEQYF	TGTGCCAGCAGTCCAACGGGAGGAGCCTACGAGCAGTACTTC
TRBJ2-7	TRBV6-5	TRBD1	NA	CASSYSTGQPYEQYF	TGTGCCAGCAGTTACTCGACGGGACAGCCCTACGAGCAGTACTTC
TRBJ2-1	TRBV4-3	TRBD2	NA	CASSQDAGGINEQFF	TGCGCCAGCAGCCAAGATGCGGGGGGGATCAATGAGCAGTTCTTC
TRBJ2-2	TRBV23-1	NA	once	CASSPIGGTGELFF	TGCGCCAGCAGTCCAATAGGGGGCACCGGGGAGCTGTTTTTT
TRBJ2-7	TRBV7-2	NA	NA	CASSLDLEQYF	TGTGCCAGCAGCTTAGATCTTGAGCAGTACTTC
TRBJ1-1	TRBV6-5	NA	few	CASSADRYTEAFF	TGTGCCAGCAGTGCAGACAGATACACTGAAGCTTTCTTT
TRBJ2-3	TRBV4-1	TRBD1	NA	CASSHPPGTGGTMRTDTQYF	TGCGCCAGCAGCCATCCCCCCGGGACAGGGGGGACGATGCGCACAGATACGCAGTATTTT
TRBJ2-7	TRBV18	TRBD2	NA	CASSLGLAGVEQYF	TGTGCCAGCTCACTGGGACTAGCGGGAGTCGAGCAGTACTTC
TRBJ2-1	TRBV9	TRBD2	NA	CASSVVAGGSYNEQFF	TGTGCCAGCAGCGTAGTGGCGGGAGGGTCCTACAATGAGCAGTTCTTC
TRBJ1-2	TRBV6-5	TRBD1	NA	CASSYSRTGGSYGYTF	TGTGCCAGCAGTTACTCCCGGACAGGGGGCTCCTATGGCTACACCTTC
TRBJ2-7	TRBV18	TRBD2	NA	CASSPIGTSANEQYF	TGTGCCAGCTCACCTATTGGGACTAGCGCCAACGAGCAGTACTTC